What follows describes a single TCR beta chain. Produced via immunoSEQ multiplex PCR; TCRdb's table is partial and in-frame only. The sample records roughly 250,000 clones, 70% being singletons. The sample is drawn from a study of cytotoxic CD8 clonotypes in ibrutinib-treated CLL. V was clipped by 8 bases and J by 9 bases, with 20 bases between them. The germline CDR1 and CDR2 sequences are SGHNT and YENEEA. The CDR3 has 14 amino acids. The chain carries TRBV11-3 and TRBJ1-5, with D unclear. Specimen: PBMCs, collected after 24 months of ibrutinib treatment. The sequence derives from a human donor with chronic lymphocytic leukemia. CDR3 sequence (DNA): TGTGCCAGCCCCCGGACCCTGTTTGAAGGGCCCCAGCATTTT. It codes for CASPRTLFEGPQHF.